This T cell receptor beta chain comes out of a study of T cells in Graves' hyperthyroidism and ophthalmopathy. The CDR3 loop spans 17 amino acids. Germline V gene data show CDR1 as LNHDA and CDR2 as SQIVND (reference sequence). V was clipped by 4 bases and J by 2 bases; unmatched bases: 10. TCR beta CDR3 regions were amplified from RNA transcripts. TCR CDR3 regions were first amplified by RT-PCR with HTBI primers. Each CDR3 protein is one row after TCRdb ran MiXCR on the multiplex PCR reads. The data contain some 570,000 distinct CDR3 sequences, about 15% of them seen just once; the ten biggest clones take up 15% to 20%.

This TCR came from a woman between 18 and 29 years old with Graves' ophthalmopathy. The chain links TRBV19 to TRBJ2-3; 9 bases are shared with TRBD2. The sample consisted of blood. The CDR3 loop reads CASSTPTSGRYTDTQYF. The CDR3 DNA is TGTGCCAGTAGTACACCGACTAGCGGCCGATACACAGATACGCAGTATTTT.